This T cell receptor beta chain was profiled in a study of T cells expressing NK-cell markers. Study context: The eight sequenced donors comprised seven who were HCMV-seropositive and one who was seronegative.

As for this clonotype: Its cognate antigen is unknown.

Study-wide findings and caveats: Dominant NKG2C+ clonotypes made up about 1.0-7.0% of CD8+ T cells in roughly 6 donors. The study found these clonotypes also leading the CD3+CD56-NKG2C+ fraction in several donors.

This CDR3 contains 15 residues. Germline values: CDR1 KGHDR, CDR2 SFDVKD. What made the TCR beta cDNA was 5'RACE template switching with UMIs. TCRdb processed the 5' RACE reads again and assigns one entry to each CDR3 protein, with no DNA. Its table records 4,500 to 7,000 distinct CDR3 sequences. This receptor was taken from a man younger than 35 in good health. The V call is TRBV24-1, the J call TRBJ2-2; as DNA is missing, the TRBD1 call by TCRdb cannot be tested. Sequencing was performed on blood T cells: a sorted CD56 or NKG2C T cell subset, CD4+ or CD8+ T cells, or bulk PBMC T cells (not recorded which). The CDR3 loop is CATSDLGQGPGELFF.